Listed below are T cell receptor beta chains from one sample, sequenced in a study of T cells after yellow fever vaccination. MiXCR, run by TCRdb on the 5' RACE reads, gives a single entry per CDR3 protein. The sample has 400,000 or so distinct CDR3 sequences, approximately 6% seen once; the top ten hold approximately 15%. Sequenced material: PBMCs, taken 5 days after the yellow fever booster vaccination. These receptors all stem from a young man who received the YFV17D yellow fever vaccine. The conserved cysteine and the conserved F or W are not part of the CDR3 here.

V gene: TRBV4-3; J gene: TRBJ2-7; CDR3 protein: ASSQDPGAWNEQY
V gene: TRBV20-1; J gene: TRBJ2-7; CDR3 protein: SALGNEQY
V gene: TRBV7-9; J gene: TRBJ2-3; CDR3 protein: ASSLPPGLGTDTQY
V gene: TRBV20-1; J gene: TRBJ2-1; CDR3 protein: SAILPEGGDSGEQF
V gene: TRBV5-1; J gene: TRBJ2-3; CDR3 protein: ASSNGLSTDTQY
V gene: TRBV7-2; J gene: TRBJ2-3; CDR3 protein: ASSLGQFTDTQY
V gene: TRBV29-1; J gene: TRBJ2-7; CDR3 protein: SVVDFSSYEQY
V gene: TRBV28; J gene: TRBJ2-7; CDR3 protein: ASSLVGGSIYEQY
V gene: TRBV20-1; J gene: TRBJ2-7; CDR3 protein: SARSGVGGEQY
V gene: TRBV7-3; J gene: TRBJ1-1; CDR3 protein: ASSLRGIGTEAF
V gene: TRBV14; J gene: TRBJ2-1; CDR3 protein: ASSLSGGPYNEQF
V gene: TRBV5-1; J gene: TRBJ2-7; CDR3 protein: ASSLAGQGGSYEQY
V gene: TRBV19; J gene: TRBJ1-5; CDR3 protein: ASSGQGNSNQPQH
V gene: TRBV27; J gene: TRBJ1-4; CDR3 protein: ASSLAPGGINEKLF
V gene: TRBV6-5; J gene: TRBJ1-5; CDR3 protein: ASSPREHNQPQH
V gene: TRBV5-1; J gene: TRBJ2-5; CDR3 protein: ASSPRGLGRETQY
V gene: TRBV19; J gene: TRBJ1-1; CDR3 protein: ASSTRGEGRLRTEAF
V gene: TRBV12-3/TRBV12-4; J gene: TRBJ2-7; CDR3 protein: ASSLGGLAGYEQY
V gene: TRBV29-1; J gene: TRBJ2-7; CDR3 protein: SVAAGGYEQY
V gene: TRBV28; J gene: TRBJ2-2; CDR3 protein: AGRQGPTGELF
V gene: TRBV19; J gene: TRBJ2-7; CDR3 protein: ASSFKPNYEQY
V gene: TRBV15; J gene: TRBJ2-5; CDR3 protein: ATREATKPSGHLQETQY
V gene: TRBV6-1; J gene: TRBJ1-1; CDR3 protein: ASSTHGQFTEAF
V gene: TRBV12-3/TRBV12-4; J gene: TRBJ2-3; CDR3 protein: ASRLTGFDTQY
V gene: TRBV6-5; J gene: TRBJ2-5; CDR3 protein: ASRSSVETQY
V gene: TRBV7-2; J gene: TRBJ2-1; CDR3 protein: ASSLGRTGNEQF
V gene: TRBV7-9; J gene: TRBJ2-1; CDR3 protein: ASSLPLRLSSYNEQF
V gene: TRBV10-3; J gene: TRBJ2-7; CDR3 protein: AISERRGDEQY
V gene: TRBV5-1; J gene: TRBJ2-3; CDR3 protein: ASSPSGRTGRGTDTQY
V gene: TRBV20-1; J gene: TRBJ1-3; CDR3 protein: SAITGTGSGNTIY
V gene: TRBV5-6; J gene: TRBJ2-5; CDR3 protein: ASSPRTSGSTETQY
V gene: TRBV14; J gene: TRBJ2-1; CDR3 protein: ASSQSVSYNEQF
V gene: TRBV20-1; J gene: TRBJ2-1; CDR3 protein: SARPSGSHNEQF
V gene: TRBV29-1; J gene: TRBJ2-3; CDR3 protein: SVEGLAGPLSGTDTQY
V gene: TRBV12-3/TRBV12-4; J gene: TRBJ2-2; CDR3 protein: ASSPDRLWELF
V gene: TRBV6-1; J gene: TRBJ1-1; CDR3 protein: ASSEAPRGNTEAF
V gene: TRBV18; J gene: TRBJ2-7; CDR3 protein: ASSPPGKLAHSEQY
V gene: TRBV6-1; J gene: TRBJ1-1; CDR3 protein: AVRGMNTEAF
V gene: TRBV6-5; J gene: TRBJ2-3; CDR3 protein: ASSYGTGGADTQY
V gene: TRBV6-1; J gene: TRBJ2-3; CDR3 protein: AGRLAGLKDTQY
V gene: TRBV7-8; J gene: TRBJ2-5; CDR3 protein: ASSFRGGPGQQETQY
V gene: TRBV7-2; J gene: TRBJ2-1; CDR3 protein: ASSFGESSYNEQF
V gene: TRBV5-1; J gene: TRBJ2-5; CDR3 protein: ASSLTHRETQY
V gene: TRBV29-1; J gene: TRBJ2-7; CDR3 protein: SVEEGSHEQY
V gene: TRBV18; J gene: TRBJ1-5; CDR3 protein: ASSRGTDNQPQH
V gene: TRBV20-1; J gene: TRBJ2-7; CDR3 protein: SAREQGFNEQY
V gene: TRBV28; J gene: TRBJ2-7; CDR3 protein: ASSPGLLCSPYEQY
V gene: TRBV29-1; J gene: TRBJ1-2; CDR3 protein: SARTTNYGYT
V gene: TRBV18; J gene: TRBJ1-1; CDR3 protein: ASSSPREGQVVTPDHTEAF
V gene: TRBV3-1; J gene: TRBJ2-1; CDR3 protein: ASSTATEQF
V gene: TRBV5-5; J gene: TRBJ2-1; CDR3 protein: ASSLFQGPYNEQF
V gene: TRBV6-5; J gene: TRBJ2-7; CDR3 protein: ASSYRLGGYEQY
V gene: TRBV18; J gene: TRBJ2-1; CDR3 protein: ASSPIGGNEQF
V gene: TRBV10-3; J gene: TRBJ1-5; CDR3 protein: AISQGVLLWSNQPQH
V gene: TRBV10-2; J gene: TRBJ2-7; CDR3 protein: ASSEYPIGAGASYEQY
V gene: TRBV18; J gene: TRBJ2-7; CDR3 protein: ASSGTMTYEQY
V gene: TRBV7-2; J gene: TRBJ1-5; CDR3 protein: ASSLVGPNQPQH
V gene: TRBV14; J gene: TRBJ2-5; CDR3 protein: ASSQALGDQETQY